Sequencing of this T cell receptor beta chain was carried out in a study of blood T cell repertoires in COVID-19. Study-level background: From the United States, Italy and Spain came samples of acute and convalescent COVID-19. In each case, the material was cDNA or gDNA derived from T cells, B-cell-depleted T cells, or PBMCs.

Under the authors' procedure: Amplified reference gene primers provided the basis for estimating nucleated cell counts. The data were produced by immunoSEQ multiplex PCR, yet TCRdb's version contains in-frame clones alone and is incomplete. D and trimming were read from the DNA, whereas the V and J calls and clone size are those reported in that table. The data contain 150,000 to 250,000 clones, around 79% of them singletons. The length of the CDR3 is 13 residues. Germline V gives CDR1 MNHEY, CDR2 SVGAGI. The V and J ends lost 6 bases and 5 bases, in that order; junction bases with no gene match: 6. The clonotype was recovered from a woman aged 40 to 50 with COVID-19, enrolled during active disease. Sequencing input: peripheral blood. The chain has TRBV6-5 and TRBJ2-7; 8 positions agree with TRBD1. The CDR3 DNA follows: TGTGCCAGCAGGCGGGACAGGTATAACGAGCAGTACTTC. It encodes CASRRDRYNEQYF.